These 29 T cell receptor beta chains share one sample of origin, sequenced in a study of CD8+CD57+ T cells in acquired aplastic anemia. Using genomic DNA as the template, TCR beta VDJ and CDR3 profiling was carried out. TCRdb independently ran MiXCR on the reads; one entry per CDR3 protein. The top ten clones hold about 29% of a sample with some 210,000 distinct CDR3 sequences, over 60% of them seen once. The sequenced sample consisted of sorted CD4+, CD8+, or CD8+CD57+ T cells (not recorded which) from PBMCs. Source of these receptors: a human donor in good health.

CDR3 in DNA: TGCGCCAGCAGCTTATTGACAGATCAGCCCCAGCATTTT. It yields the protein CASSLLTDQPQHF. The chain has TRBV5-1 and TRBJ1-5; a possible D gene is TRBD1 (5 bases). The V and J ends lost 2 bases and 5 bases respectively, with 8 bases between them. The germline CDR1 and CDR2 sequences are SGHRS and YFSETQ. The CDR3 spans 13 residues.

The rearrangement links TRBV27 to TRBJ2-7; D might be TRBD2 (5 bases). From germline, CDR1 is MNHEY and CDR2 SMNVEV (reference sequence). The CDR3 covers 12 residues. The ends were cut back, 6 bases at V and 7 bases at J, with 13 bases in the middle. DNA of the CDR3: TGTGCCAGCAGACCTCAACTAGGTGAGCAGTACTTC. It yields the protein CASRPQLGEQYF.

A few counts support this clonotype. The chain's CDR3 is CAISESQLQGYGYTF. DNA of the CDR3: TGTGCCATCAGTGAGTCCCAACTACAGGGATATGGCTACACCTTC. The chain has TRBV10-3 and TRBJ1-2, with D possibly matching TRBD1 (6 bases). This CDR3 contains 15 residues. Trimming removed 0 bases at V and 5 bases at J, with 13 bases between. Germline V lookup: CDR1 ENHRY, CDR2 SYGVKD.

This clonotype was detected only once. The rearrangement joins TRBV19 to TRBJ1-6; the D gene is possibly TRBD1 (5 bases). Deletions cut 6 bases from V and 10 bases from J, with 16 bases between. The V gene's germline CDR1 is LNHDA and CDR2 SQIVND (reference sequence). The CDR3 length is 14 residues. The chain's CDR3 is CASSTRDYRSPLHF. In DNA, the CDR3 is TGTGCCAGTAGCACCCGGGACTACAGATCACCCCTCCACTTT.

The CDR3 spells CASSITGTGDYEQYF. CDR3 DNA: TGTGCCAGCAGTATAACCGGGACAGGGGACTACGAGCAGTACTTC. The chain has TRBV2 and TRBJ2-7; 10 nucleotides line up with TRBD1. The CDR3 runs 15 residues. V shed 5 bases and J 3 bases; nucleotides not matched to a gene: 7. The V gene's germline CDR1 is SNHLY and CDR2 FYNNEI.

This clonotype has at least ten counts. The rearrangement links TRBV4-3 to TRBJ2-7; D is unresolved. The CDR3 is 15 residues long. The germline gives CDR1 LGHNA, CDR2 YSLEER. Trimming took 0 bases from V and 0 from J, leaving 9 bases between them. CDR3 bases: TGCGCCAGCAGCCAAGATTCCGACGTCTCCTACGAGCAGTACTTC. Translating gives CASSQDSDVSYEQYF.

The rearrangement links TRBV7-8 to TRBJ2-6, with 8 bases lining up with TRBD1. There are 14 residues in the CDR3. J lost 2 bases, V lost 6 bases, and 0 bases had no gene match. CDR1 is SGHVS, CDR2 FQNEAQ, per germline. The CDR3 region has the DNA TGTGCCAGCAGGGACAGGGCTGGGGCCAACGTCCTGACTTTC. It specifies CASRDRAGANVLTF.

A word on this clonotype: This may arise from a read error, as a much more abundant clone is one base away. Likely a read error: the CDR3 ends without its conserved phenylalanine or tryptophan. The chain has TRBV7-6 and TRBJ2-7; 11 nucleotides align to TRBD2. Unmatched junction bases numbered 7, after V lost 6 bases and J lost 0 bases. Per germline, CDR1 SGHVS and CDR2 FNYEAQ. The CDR3 runs to 16 residues. DNA for the CDR3: TGTGCCAGCAGTCAGACTAGCGGGACCATCTCCTACGAGCAGTACCTC. This sequence encodes CASSQTSGTISYEQYL.

V gene TRBV7-9 combines with J gene TRBJ2-5, with a weak D call TRBD2 (5 bases). V lost 0 bases, J lost 7 bases, and 12 bases lay in between. CDR1 and CDR2 from the germline V gene are SEHNR and FQNEAQ (reference sequence). The CDR3 runs to 14 residues. The CDR3 sequence: CASSLAREAGTQYF. The CDR3, as DNA: TGTGCCAGCAGCTTAGCGCGAGAGGCGGGGACCCAGTACTTC.

In its sample, this clonotype was seen a few times. No conserved phenylalanine or tryptophan ends this CDR3, so it is likely a read error. This sequence joins TRBV6-1 and TRBJ2-5; the D is unclear. The CDR3 spans 13 residues. Germline assignment: CDR1 MNHNS and CDR2 SASEGT. The V end lost 7 bases, the J end lost 5 bases, and 14 bases lay between the germline ends. In nucleotides, the CDR3 is TGTGCCAGCACCGGGCTTAGTGGGGAGACCCAGTACCTC. Its translation is CASTGLSGETQYL.

The chain employs TRBV20-1 and TRBJ1-1; 10 bases agree with TRBD1. Germline CDR1 and CDR2: DFQATT and SNEGSKA (reference sequence). V shed 1 base and J 5 bases; nucleotides not matched to a gene: 4. The CDR3 is 14 amino acids. CDR3 sequence (DNA): TGCAGTGCTAGAGCGGGACAGGGGAAAACTGAAGCTTTCTTT. Translated: CSARAGQGKTEAFF.

This clonotype was picked up many times. The rearrangement uses TRBV4-3 and TRBJ1-5; no firm D call. Germline V gene sequence: CDR1 LGHNA, CDR2 YSLEER. The length of the CDR3 is 15 residues. V lost 0 bases to trimming and J lost 0 bases, with 6 bases between them. CDR3 protein: CASSQDRSSNQPQHF. The CDR3 nucleotides are TGCGCCAGCAGCCAAGATCGGTCTAGCAATCAGCCCCAGCATTTT.

This clonotype was detected many times. J is TRBJ1-1 and V is TRBV13; weak D call: TRBD1 (6 bases). V shed 4 bases and J shed 1 base, with 10 bases lying between them. This CDR3 contains 14 residues. From germline, CDR1 is PRHDT and CDR2 FYEKMQ (reference sequence). CDR3 nucleotides: TGTGCCAGCAGCTCAACAGGGTGGAACACTGAAGCTTTCTTT. This encodes CASSSTGWNTEAFF.

Notes on this clonotype: Compared with germline, one end of the junction differs, possibly owing to a read error. In DNA, the CDR3 is TGTGCCGGCAGTTCAGGGAGCTCCCAGGTCGGCGAGCAGTTCTTC. It yields the protein CAGSSGSSQVGEQFF. The gene calls are TRBV6-4 and TRBJ2-1; D is perhaps TRBD1 or TRBD2 (5 bases each). Germline CDR1 MRHNA, CDR2 SNTAGT. This CDR3 contains 15 residues.

The CDR3 nucleotides are TGTGCCAGCAGATCAAGCTCCTACGAGCAGTACTTC. Amino acids: CASRSSSYEQYF. The chain has TRBV7-9 and TRBJ2-7; no firm D call. The germline CDR1 and CDR2 sequences are SEHNR and FQNEAQ (reference sequence). V was shortened by 6 bases and J by 0 bases, with 6 bases between the two germline ends. This CDR3 comprises 12 residues.

The chain couples TRBV2 to TRBJ1-5; no clear D. CDR1 SNHLY and CDR2 FYNNEI come from the germline V gene. This CDR3 has 14 amino acids. With 6 bases removed from V and 6 bases from J, the gap between germline ends came to 15 bases. CDR3: CASRGRRAAQPQHF. CDR3 nucleotides: TGTGCCAGCAGGGGGAGGCGCGCGGCTCAGCCCCAGCATTTT.

The chain uses TRBV7-3 and TRBJ1-1, with a weak D call TRBD1 (6 bases). The CDR3 sequence is 13 residues long. Between the trimmed V and J ends, which lost 4 bases and 7 bases, there was a span of 13 bases. Germline lookup yields CDR1 SGHTA and CDR2 FQGTGA. CDR3 in amino acids: CASSSRDKREAFF. In DNA, the CDR3 is TGTGCCAGCAGCTCCCGGGACAAGCGTGAAGCTTTCTTT.

The chain is built from TRBV27 and TRBJ1-4; 7 nucleotides line up with TRBD1. Germline V lookup: CDR1 MNHEY, CDR2 SMNVEV (reference sequence). The CDR3 length is 14 residues. V shed 2 bases and J 6 bases; nucleotides not matched to a gene: 3. CDR3 loop: CASSLAQGYEKLFF. The CDR3 DNA sequence: TGTGCCAGCAGTTTAGCACAGGGGTATGAAAAACTGTTTTTT.

This clonotype was seen many times. This sequence joins TRBV6-5 and TRBJ2-3; D ambiguous. The germline V gene has CDR1 MNHEY and CDR2 SVGAGI. The CDR3 loop spans 13 amino acids. The V and J ends lost 6 bases and 3 bases respectively, with 10 bases between them. CDR3 bases: TGTGCCAGCAGCACGTCGGAGACAGATACGCAGTATTTT. Amino acid sequence: CASSTSETDTQYF.

This clonotype was detected only a few times. The V call is TRBV25-1, the J call TRBJ1-6; 8 positions agree with TRBD1. With 6 bases clipped from V and 10 bases from J, the junction kept 8 bases outside the gene matches. Per germline, CDR1 MGHDK and CDR2 SYGVNS. The CDR3 length is 14 residues. The DNA of the CDR3 is TGTGCCAGCAGCATAGGGACAGGCGGCTCACCCCTCCACTTT. This encodes CASSIGTGGSPLHF.

V and J are TRBV7-8 and TRBJ2-5, with D perhaps matching TRBD2 (6 bases). Trimming pared 7 bases from V and 1 base from J, leaving 16 bases between. CDR1 is SGHVS and CDR2 is FQNEAQ in the germline V gene. This CDR3 comprises 15 residues. In DNA, the CDR3 is TGTGCCAGCACCCTCTCGGGAGCGGTCCAAGAGACCCAGTACTTC. The encoded protein is CASTLSGAVQETQYF.

There are many counts of this clonotype. The V call is TRBV30, the J call TRBJ2-1; 7 bases line up with TRBD1. Germline V gene sequence: CDR1 GTSNPN, CDR2 SVGIG (reference sequence). This CDR3 has 11 amino acids. The DNA for the CDR3 is TGTGCATGGTCACAGGGGAATGAGCAGTTCTTC. Encoded protein: CAWSQGNEQFF.

The V and J genes are TRBV2 and TRBJ2-5; 8 bases map to TRBD1. The germline CDR1 and CDR2 sequences are SNHLY and FYNNEI. There are 15 residues in the CDR3. Trimming took 7 bases from V and 5 from J; bases not matched to a gene: 12. As DNA, the CDR3 is TGTGCCAGCACATCGACAAGCCGGACAGGGGAGACCCAGTACTTC. It translates to CASTSTSRTGETQYF. The whole variable domain, filled in from reference TRBV2 and TRBJ2-5, reads EPEVTQTPSHQVTQMGQEVILRCVPISNHLYFYWYRQILGQKVEFLVSFYNNEISEKSEIFDDQFSVERPDGSNFTLKIRSTKLEDSAMYFCASTSTSRTGETQYFGPGTRLLVL.

This clonotype has ten or more counts. The V and J genes are TRBV15 and TRBJ2-7; D is undetermined. This CDR3 has 14 amino acids. Per the germline V gene, CDR1 is LNHNV and CDR2 is YYDKDF (reference sequence). V lost 0 bases, J lost 6 bases, and 12 bases lay in between. The CDR3 region has the DNA TGTGCCACCAGCAGAGATATCGGTTCGCGCGAGCAGTACTTC. Protein product: CATSRDIGSREQYF.

The chain has TRBV7-6 and TRBJ2-1; 8 bases match TRBD2. The germline V gene encodes CDR1 SGHVS and CDR2 FNYEAQ. This CDR3 has 14 amino acids. The ends lost 5 bases at V and 9 bases at J; junction bases unmatched: 9. The CDR3 is CASSLWRGGSEQFF. CDR3 nucleotide sequence: TGTGCCAGCAGCCTCTGGCGCGGGGGGAGTGAGCAGTTCTTC.

The genes are TRBV7-8 and TRBJ1-4, with D perhaps TRBD1 (5 bases). This CDR3 is 14 amino acids long. Per germline, CDR1 SGHVS and CDR2 FQNEAQ. Trimming took off 4 bases at V and 7 bases at J, with 13 bases between the two ends. CDR3 in amino acids: CASSSSGALEKLFF. The CDR3 DNA sequence: TGTGCCAGCAGCTCAAGTGGGGCCCTTGAAAAACTGTTTTTT.

This clonotype was picked up many times. The rearrangement links TRBV7-9 to TRBJ1-1; no clear D. The CDR3 sequence is 13 residues long. V lost 1 base and J 6 bases, leaving 9 bases between the germline ends. Germline-derived CDR1 and CDR2 are SEHNR and FQNEAQ (reference sequence). Here the CDR3 DNA reads TGTGCCAGCAGCTTAGTGGAGGGAGCTGAAGCTTTCTTT. It translates to CASSLVEGAEAFF.

The J gene is TRBJ1-2, the V gene TRBV18; TRBD1 matches at 7 bases. The J segment lost 4 bases and the V segment lost 6 bases, leaving 8 bases of the junction unmatched. Germline-derived CDR1 and CDR2 are KGHSH and LQKENI. CDR3 length equals 14 residues. CDR3: CASSLDRVAYGYTF. As DNA, the CDR3 is TGTGCCAGCTCCCTCGACAGGGTGGCCTATGGCTACACCTTC.

Concerning this clonotype: Since the CDR3 does not end with the conserved phenylalanine or tryptophan, this likely comes from a read error. V is TRBV7-9 and J is TRBJ1-1, with D unresolved. The CDR3 length is 15 residues. From germline, CDR1 is SEHNR and CDR2 FQNEAQ (reference sequence). V lost 3 bases and J lost 0, with 11 bases in between. The CDR3 protein is CASSLGWVLNTEAFL. CDR3 bases: TGTGCCAGCAGCTTGGGTTGGGTTTTGAACACTGAAGCTTTCCTT.